A single sample gave rise to the 32 T cell receptor beta chains below, sequenced in a study of blood T cell repertoires in COVID-19. The data were produced by immunoSEQ multiplex PCR, yet TCRdb's version contains in-frame clones alone and is incomplete. The repertoire holds about 120,000 clones, with 80% to 90% as singletons. The sequenced sample consisted of peripheral blood. These receptors all stem from a man in his forties or fifties with acute or convalescent COVID-19.

This clone was detected only once. The chain couples TRBV7-3 to TRBJ2-6; D not certain. Germline V gene sequence: CDR1 SGHTA, CDR2 FQGTGA. This CDR3 contains 15 residues. The V end lost 5 bases, the J end lost 0 bases, and 8 bases lay between the germline ends. The CDR3 here is CASSHSFSGANVLTF. DNA for the CDR3: TGTGCCAGCAGCCACAGCTTCTCTGGGGCCAACGTCCTGACTTTC.

The CDR3 sequence is CASSLHGTSGRSYEQFF. The DNA of the CDR3 is TGTGCCAGCAGTCTCCACGGTACTAGCGGGAGGTCCTATGAGCAGTTCTTC. V and J are TRBV27 and TRBJ2-1; 12 nucleotides agree with TRBD2. Germline V gene data show CDR1 as MNHEY and CDR2 as SMNVEV (reference sequence). After removal of 5 bases from V and 8 bases from J, the junction contained 13 bases not matched to a gene. This CDR3 is built from 17 residues.

The V gene is TRBV7-9, the J gene TRBJ2-2; TRBD1 aligns across 12 bases. CDR1 and CDR2 (germline): SEHNR, FQNEAQ (reference sequence). This CDR3 has 18 amino acids. Trimming at V came to 2 bases and at J to 5 bases, leaving 9 bases not matched to a gene. DNA of the CDR3: TGTGCCAGCAGCTTATCCGGGGACAGGGGGCGCAGGACCGGGGAGCTGTTTTTT. Amino acid sequence: CASSLSGDRGRRTGELFF.

The CDR3 DNA reads TGTGCCAGCTCGACAGGGGGCAATAGGAATGAGCAGTTCTTC. It is translated as CASSTGGNRNEQFF. V usage is TRBV5-5 and J usage is TRBJ2-1; 10 nucleotides align to TRBD1. The V gene end was trimmed by 7 bases and the J gene end by 7 bases; junction bases not matched to a gene: 8. The germline V gene encodes CDR1 SGHKS and CDR2 YYEKEE (reference sequence). The CDR3 is 14 amino acids.

V gene TRBV12-3 or TRBV12-4 combines with J gene TRBJ1-6, with D possibly matching TRBD1 (6 bases). The CDR3 has 13 residues. Trimming cost V 8 bases and J 7 bases, with 12 bases left between them. Here the CDR3 reads CASRGHMNSPLHF. The CDR3, as DNA: TGTGCCAGCCGGGGACATATGAATTCACCCCTCCACTTT.

The chain couples TRBV6-2 or TRBV6-3 to TRBJ2-7; D is possibly TRBD1 (6 bases). The germline gives CDR1 MNHEY, CDR2 SVGEGT. There are 16 residues in the CDR3. V lost 0 bases to trimming and J lost 6 bases, with 18 bases between them. The CDR3 loop is CASSYSGFRGGGEQYF. The CDR3 coding sequence is TGTGCCAGCAGTTACTCTGGTTTTCGTGGGGGCGGCGAGCAGTACTTC.

This rearrangement joins TRBV7-3 to TRBJ1-5, with 7 bases aligning to TRBD1. The germline gives CDR1 SGHTA, CDR2 FQGTGA. V lost 4 bases and J lost 0; bases outside the gene matches: 6. The CDR3 extends over 16 amino acids. As DNA, the CDR3 is TGTGCCAGCAGCTCGAAAGGGACAGTTAGCAATCAGCCCCAGCATTTT. Its protein is CASSSKGTVSNQPQHF.

This clone was recorded at least ten times. The CDR3 loop is CASTRTGQETQYF. CDR3 DNA sequence: TGTGCCAGCACCCGGACAGGGCAAGAGACCCAGTACTTC. The J gene is TRBJ2-5, the V gene TRBV6-5; 8 bases fit TRBD1. The CDR3 extends over 13 amino acids. Germline V gene lookup returns CDR1 MNHEY and CDR2 SVGAGI. Unmatched junction bases numbered 3, after V lost 7 bases and J lost 2 bases.

The chain is built from TRBV2 and TRBJ2-7, with 9 bases aligning to TRBD1. The CDR3 is made up of 11 amino acids. Germline CDR1 and CDR2: SNHLY and FYNNEI. V shed 6 bases, J shed 8 bases, and the junction held 2 bases outside the gene matches. The CDR3 sequence is CASRQGAQQYF. The CDR3 coding sequence is TGTGCCAGCAGACAGGGGGCGCAGCAGTACTTC.

The chain couples TRBV2 to TRBJ2-5; a possible D gene is TRBD2 (6 bases). The CDR3 is 14 residues long. V shed 6 bases and J shed 1 base, with 12 bases lying between them. Germline CDR1 and CDR2: SNHLY and FYNNEI. The CDR3 coding sequence is TGTGCCAGCAGAGGGAGCGGGTCCCAAGAGACCCAGTACTTC. It codes for CASRGSGSQETQYF.

This clone has only one observation. The genes are TRBV3-1 (or the pseudogene TRBV3-2) and TRBJ1-5; perhaps TRBD1 as D (6 bases). CDR1 and CDR2 (germline): LGHDT, YNNKEL (reference sequence). The CDR3 sequence is 15 residues long. V was shortened by 1 base and J by 0 bases, with 7 bases between the two germline ends. CDR3 in amino acids: CASSQGTDSNQPQHF. For the CDR3, the DNA is TGTGCCAGCAGCCAAGGGACAGATAGCAATCAGCCCCAGCATTTT.

The CDR3 bases are TGTGCCAGCAGTTTATGGAGCGGGAGCTCCTACAATGAGCAGTTCTTC. This sequence encodes CASSLWSGSSYNEQFF. The chain couples TRBV28 to TRBJ2-1; 8 bases match TRBD2. The V gene end was trimmed by 0 bases and the J gene end by 0 bases; junction bases not matched to a gene: 1. The germline gives CDR1 MDHEN, CDR2 SYDVKM. The CDR3 runs to 16 residues. Full variable domain (outside the CDR3, taken from reference TRBV28 and TRBJ2-1): DVKVTQSSRYLVKRTGEKVFLECVQDMDHENMFWYRQDPGLGLRLIYFSYDVKMKEKGDIPEGYSVSREKKERFSLILESASTNQTSMYLCASSLWSGSSYNEQFFGPGTRLTVL.

In its sample, this clone was seen once. The chain joins TRBV15 to TRBJ2-1, with TRBD1 matching over 8 bases. Per the germline V gene, CDR1 is LNHNV and CDR2 is YYDKDF (reference sequence). The CDR3 has 16 amino acids. V lost 0 bases and J lost 7; bases outside the gene matches: 8. The CDR3 sequence: CATSRDEAGGRNEQFF. In nucleotides, the CDR3 is TGTGCCACCAGCAGAGATGAAGCAGGGGGCAGGAATGAGCAGTTCTTC. The full variable domain, rest sourced from reference TRBV15 and TRBJ2-1, is DAMVIQNPRYQVTQFGKPVTLSCSQTLNHNVMYWYQQKSSQAPKLLFHYYDKDFNNEADTPDNFQSRRPNTSFCFLDIRSPGLGDTAMYLCATSRDEAGGRNEQFFGPGTRLTVL.

The chain carries TRBV6-4 and TRBJ1-2, with D maybe TRBD1 (5 bases). Trimming took off 8 bases at V and 6 bases at J, with 22 bases between the two ends. CDR3 length equals 15 residues. Germline V gene data show CDR1 as MRHNA and CDR2 as SNTAGT. CDR3 DNA: TGTGCCAGCCGCAAACAAGTCAGGGAATGGAATGGCTACACCTTC. Protein: CASRKQVREWNGYTF.

This rearrangement joins TRBV28 to TRBJ1-2; 7 bases match TRBD1. The CDR3 length is 14 residues. From germline, CDR1 is MDHEN and CDR2 SYDVKM. J was trimmed by 4 bases and V by 7 bases; bases with no gene match: 9. CDR3 DNA: TGTGCCAGCAAGAAAACAGGGGTAGGCTATGGCTACACCTTC. Amino acid sequence: CASKKTGVGYGYTF.

The chain uses TRBV29-1 and TRBJ2-1; 10 bases are a match to TRBD2. With V trimmed by 4 bases and J by 5 bases, 2 bases remained unmatched. Germline CDR1 reads SQVTM; CDR2 reads ANQGSEA. The CDR3 sequence is 13 residues long. The CDR3 bases are TGCAGCGTTGCCAGCGGGGGGGACAATGAGCAGTTCTTC. It specifies CSVASGGDNEQFF.

The chain recombines TRBV2 with TRBJ2-3, with 12 bases identical to TRBD2. The CDR3 loop spans 15 amino acids. The germline V gene encodes CDR1 SNHLY and CDR2 FYNNEI. Germline trimming cut 8 bases from V and 4 bases from J; bases unmatched to any gene: 7. CDR3 bases: TGTGCCAGCTCCCTAGCGGGAGGGCGCGCAGATACGCAGTATTTT. Protein product: CASSLAGGRADTQYF.

This clone appeared a few times. The CDR3 loop is CAISDTGTGNSYEQYF. The CDR3 nucleotides read TGTGCCATCAGTGACACCGGGACAGGCAACTCCTACGAGCAGTACTTC. This chain uses TRBV10-3 with TRBJ2-7, with 8 bases identical to TRBD1. V was clipped by 3 bases and J by 0 bases; unmatched bases: 7. Germline V gives CDR1 ENHRY, CDR2 SYGVKD. The CDR3 spans 16 residues.

The chain uses TRBV27 and TRBJ2-3; maybe TRBD1 (5 bases). The V gene's germline CDR1 is MNHEY and CDR2 SMNVEV (reference sequence). Trimming left V 5 bases short and J 0 bases short, with 9 bases between. The CDR3 runs to 14 residues. In DNA form, the CDR3 reads TGTGCCAGCAGTCCCAGACAGAGCACAGATACGCAGTATTTT. This encodes CASSPRQSTDTQYF.

This CDR3 is CASSPQGQYTEAFF. CDR3 nucleotides: TGTGCCAGCAGCCCCCAGGGGCAGTACACTGAAGCTTTCTTT. The chain carries TRBV9 and TRBJ1-1, with D possibly being TRBD1 (6 bases). CDR3 size: 14 residues. The germline CDR1 and CDR2 sequences are SGDLS and YYNGEE. Trimming removed 4 bases at V and 3 bases at J, with 13 bases between.

J is TRBJ1-6 and V is TRBV7-9; 8 bases align to TRBD1. V was pared by 6 bases and J by 8 bases, with 6 bases of the junction left unmatched. The CDR3 spans 14 residues. The germline V gene has CDR1 SEHNR and CDR2 FQNEAQ (reference sequence). CDR3 sequence (DNA): TGTGCCAGCAGACGGACAGGGTCAGATTCACCCCTCCACTTT. It is translated as CASRRTGSDSPLHF. The complete variable domain, with remaining parts taken from reference TRBV7-9 and TRBJ1-6, reads DTGVSQNPRHKITKRGQNVTFRCDPISEHNRLYWYRQTLGQGPEFLTYFQNEAQLEKSRLLSDRFSAERPKGSFSTLEIQRTEQGDSAMYLCASRRTGSDSPLHFGNGTRLTVT.

The chain employs TRBV5-1 and TRBJ2-3; 8 bases are shared with TRBD2. The CDR3 consists of 16 residues. Germline V lookup: CDR1 SGHRS, CDR2 YFSETQ. V was clipped by 3 bases and J by 5 bases; unmatched bases: 11. The CDR3 here is CASSSHQAGEIDTQYF. CDR3 sequence (DNA): TGCGCCAGCAGCTCCCACCAAGCGGGAGAGATAGATACGCAGTATTTT.

The chain couples TRBV6-4 to TRBJ2-2; D remains unclear. V gave up 2 bases and J gave up 7 bases, with 14 bases separating them. The germline V gene has CDR1 MRHNA and CDR2 SNTAGT. CDR3 length equals 15 residues. The CDR3 loop reads CASSDPARSGGELFF. Here the CDR3 DNA reads TGTGCCAGCAGTGACCCCGCCCGGAGTGGCGGGGAGCTGTTTTTT.

There are a few counts of this clone. The same CDR3 arises from other DNA sequences in this sample as well. The chain joins TRBV7-9 to TRBJ1-2; perhaps TRBD1 as D (5 bases). Trimming pared 1 base from V and 2 bases from J, leaving 5 bases between. Germline loops: CDR1 SEHNR, CDR2 FQNEAQ (reference sequence). The CDR3 length is 13 residues. The CDR3 loop is CASSLGQNYGYTF. DNA of the CDR3: TGTGCCAGCAGCTTAGGACAGAACTATGGCTACACCTTC.

On this clone: The junction and the germline gene differ at one end; a read error may be behind it. The chain has TRBV11-2 and TRBJ2-3, with TRBD2 matching over 8 bases. The CDR3 contains 14 residues. Per the germline V gene, CDR1 is SGHAT and CDR2 is FQNNGV. The CDR3 reads CASSLDREGPSFRF. Here the CDR3 DNA reads TGTGCCAGCAGCTTAGATCGGGAGGGACCCTCGTTTCGGTTT.

In its sample, this clone was seen a few times. The chain carries TRBV5-1 and TRBJ2-1; D is perhaps TRBD2 (6 bases). This CDR3 spans 15 amino acids. The germline V gene encodes CDR1 SGHRS and CDR2 YFSETQ. V dropped 4 bases and J dropped 8 bases, with 19 bases sitting between them. The DNA for the CDR3 is TGCGCCAGCAGCCCGAGGGAACTAGCCCCATATGAGCAGTTCTTC. Protein sequence: CASSPRELAPYEQFF.

V is TRBV2 and J is TRBJ2-3; 7 bases fit TRBD2. The germline V gene has CDR1 SNHLY and CDR2 FYNNEI. The V and J ends lost 8 bases and 1 base, in that order; junction bases with no gene match: 12. The CDR3 spans 16 residues. CDR3 DNA sequence: TGTGCCAGCTCCCCGGGGGGACCACTTGGCACAGATACGCAGTATTTT. Protein product: CASSPGGPLGTDTQYF.

The CDR3 region is CATRQGVSTDTQYF. The CDR3 DNA is TGCGCCACCCGACAGGGGGTATCGACAGATACGCAGTATTTT. The V call is TRBV5-1, the J call TRBJ2-3, with 9 positions matching TRBD1. V was clipped by 9 bases and J by 3 bases; unmatched bases: 8. The CDR3 contains 14 residues. Per the germline V gene, CDR1 is SGHRS and CDR2 is YFSETQ.

The rearrangement joins TRBV7-3 to TRBJ2-1, with TRBD2 matching over 14 bases. The germline gives CDR1 SGHTA, CDR2 FQGTGA. The CDR3 is 17 residues long. The junction had 8 bases not matched to a gene; V was cut back by 4 bases and J by 6 bases. The CDR3 loop is CASSSRTSGRQGNEQFF. DNA for the CDR3: TGTGCCAGCAGCTCCCGGACTAGCGGGAGGCAAGGCAATGAGCAGTTCTTC.

This rearrangement joins TRBV7-9 to TRBJ2-1, with D possibly being TRBD2 (6 bases). With 6 bases removed from V and 6 bases from J, the gap between germline ends came to 18 bases. CDR1 and CDR2 (germline): SEHNR, FQNEAQ (reference sequence). The CDR3 loop spans 15 amino acids. CDR3: CASSGRAQRANEQFF. Here the CDR3 DNA reads TGTGCCAGCAGTGGCCGGGCACAGCGGGCCAATGAGCAGTTCTTC.

The chain links TRBV15 to TRBJ2-5; 11 nucleotides match TRBD2. In germline, CDR1 is LNHNV, CDR2 YYDKDF (reference sequence). The CDR3 has 17 amino acids. V lost 0 bases, J lost 5 bases, and 8 bases stayed unmatched. The CDR3 here is CATSRDLLAGGRETQYF. CDR3 bases: TGTGCCACCAGCAGAGATCTGCTAGCGGGGGGTAGGGAGACCCAGTACTTC.

The chain joins TRBV18 to TRBJ2-7; D perhaps matches TRBD1 (6 bases). This CDR3 comprises 14 residues. Germline values: CDR1 KGHSH, CDR2 LQKENI. V dropped 2 bases and J dropped 4 bases, with 12 bases sitting between them. CDR3 DNA: TGTGCCAGCTCACCAAACACAGGGCGGTACGAGCAGTACTTC. It specifies CASSPNTGRYEQYF.